This TCR beta chain came from a study of CD8+ T cells in alopecia areata. Study information: Skin from approximately 6-13-month-old C3H/HeJ graft donors with spontaneous alopecia went to approximately 7-10-week-old female C3H/HeJ mice.

This clone was recorded at least ten times. These gene names are mouse names. Extracted from the samples, RNA was reverse transcribed into cDNA to serve as the sequencing template. Repertoires were generated with immunoSEQ multiplex PCR, while TCRdb's copy carries only in-frame clones and drops some. This sample comprises roughly 120,000 clones, none seen once only. The sample was lesional skin. The source is a C3H/HeJ mouse with alopecia areata. This line is of MHC haplotype H2-k.

CDR3 sequence reads: CASSDAEGTGENTEVFF. The covered CDR3 bases are TGTGCCAGCAGTGATGCAGAGGGGACAGGGGAAAACACA. The V gene is TRBV13-3, the J gene TRBJ1-1; 10 bases align to TRBD1. The read terminates 4 residues before the CDR3 end, so the remaining end is supplied by the germline J gene. Unmatched junction bases numbered 6, after V lost 0 bases and J lost 1 base. In germline, CDR1 is NNHDY, CDR2 SYVADS. The CDR3 is made up of 17 amino acids.